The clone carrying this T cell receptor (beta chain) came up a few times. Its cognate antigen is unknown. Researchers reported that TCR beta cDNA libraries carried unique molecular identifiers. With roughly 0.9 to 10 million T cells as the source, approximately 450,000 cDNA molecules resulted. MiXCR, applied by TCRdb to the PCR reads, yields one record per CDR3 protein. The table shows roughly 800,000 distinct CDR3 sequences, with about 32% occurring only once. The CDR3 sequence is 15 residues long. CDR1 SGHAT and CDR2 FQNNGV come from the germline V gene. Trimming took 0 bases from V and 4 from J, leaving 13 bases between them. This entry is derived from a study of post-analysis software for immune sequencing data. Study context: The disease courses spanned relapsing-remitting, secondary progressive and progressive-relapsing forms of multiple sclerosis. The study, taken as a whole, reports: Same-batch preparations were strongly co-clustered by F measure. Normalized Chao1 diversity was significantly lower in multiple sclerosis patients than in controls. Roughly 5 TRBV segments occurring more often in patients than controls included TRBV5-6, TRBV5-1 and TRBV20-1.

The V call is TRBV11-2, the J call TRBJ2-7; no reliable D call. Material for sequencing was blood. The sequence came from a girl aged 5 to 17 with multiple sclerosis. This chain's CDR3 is CASSLETPLGYEQYF. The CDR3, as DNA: TGTGCCAGCAGCTTAGAAACACCTCTAGGGTACGAGCAGTACTTC. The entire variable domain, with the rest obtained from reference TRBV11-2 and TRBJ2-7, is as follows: EAGVAQSPRYKIIEKRQSVAFWCNPISGHATLYWYQQILGQGPKLLIQFQNNGVVDDSQLPKDRFSAERLKGVDSTLKIQPAKLEDSAVYLCASSLETPLGYEQYFGPGTRLTVT.